Listed below are T cell receptor beta chains from one sample, sequenced in a study of shared clonotypes between healthy human individuals. Some clones are missing from TCRdb's copy, which holds only in-frame ones; the method was immunoSEQ multiplex PCR. The data contain around 1 million clones, over 60% of them singletons. The sample comprised memory CD4+ T cells sorted from blood. Every receptor here comes from a young man in good health. Both conserved end residues are part of each CDR3. D genes are given only for firm matches. The size entry is marked missing in some rows and otherwise reads once, few, many or a size class.

>-|TRBV29-1|TRBJ2-1|-
TGCAGCGTTGGAGAGCGGACCACCTACAATGAGCAGTTCTTC
CSVGERTTYNEQFF
>-|TRBV6-5|TRBJ1-2|-
TGTGCCAGCAGTGTAGACGATAACTATGGCTACACCTTC
CASSVDDNYGYTF
>TRBD2|TRBV2|TRBJ2-2|-
TGTGCCTCCACGGGGGGTATTGGTCCCGGGGAGCTGTTTTTT
CASTGGIGPGELFF
>-|TRBV5-4|TRBJ1-4|-
TGTGCCAGCAGCTTGGGGCAGGGAGGGAATGAAAAACTGTTTTTT
CASSLGQGGNEKLFF
>-|TRBV7-9|TRBJ2-1|-
TGTGCCAGCAGCTTAGCGGGGATCTCCTACAATGAGCAGTTCTTC
CASSLAGISYNEQFF
>-|TRBV7-2|TRBJ2-7|few
TGTGCCAGCAGCTTAAAGACAGTTAGTCCCCACGAGCAGTACTTC
CASSLKTVSPHEQYF
>TRBD1|TRBV9|TRBJ1-1|-
TGTGCCAGCAGCGTCACAGGGGGTGATGCTTTCTTT
CASSVTGGDAFF
>-|TRBV11-2|TRBJ2-3|-
TGTGCCAGCAGCTTAGGGGCGGGACTCTTTACAGATACGCAGTATTTT
CASSLGAGLFTDTQYF
>-|TRBV30|TRBJ1-3|-
TGTGCCTGGCCATTCGATGGAAACACCATATATTTT
CAWPFDGNTIYF
>TRBD1|TRBV6-1|TRBJ1-6|-
TGTGCCAGCAGGGTCGACGACAGGGAGAATTCACCCCTCCACTTT
CASRVDDRENSPLHF
>-|TRBV2|TRBJ1-5|-
TGTGCCAGCAGGGCAATGTACAGCTCTAATCAGCCCCAGCATTTT
CASRAMYSSNQPQHF
>-|TRBV11-2|TRBJ2-3|once
TGTGCCAGCAGCCATATTACTGTAAATACGCAGTATTTT
CASSHITVNTQYF
>-|TRBV7-2|TRBJ1-2|few
TGTGCCAGCAGCTACCGCGCGGCGAACTATGGCTACACCTTC
CASSYRAANYGYTF
>-|TRBV11-3|TRBJ1-4|-
TGTGCCAGCAGCTCCCTGAGTTCCAGGGTTTCCAATGAAAAACTGTTTTTT
CASSSLSSRVSNEKLFF
>TRBD2|TRBV10-2|TRBJ2-1|once
TGCGCCAGCAGTGAAGGGACTAGCTGGGTGCGCGAGCAGTTCTTC
CASSEGTSWVREQFF
>-|TRBV29-1|TRBJ2-1|-
TGCAGCGCCAGAAGTAAGAAGTCAAGGGGCGATGAGCAGTTCTTC
CSARSKKSRGDEQFF
>-|TRBV6-5|TRBJ2-5|-
TGTGCCAGCAGTTACTCGCGGTACGAGACCCAGTACTTC
CASSYSRYETQYF